This TCR beta chain was observed in a study of identical twins. Study conclusions and caveats: Part of the zero-insertion signal could reflect confounding by invariant MAIT and iNKT cells.

Healthy Caucasians were all of the donors. This CDR3 is built from 14 residues. V lost 2 bases to trimming and J lost 4 bases; unmatched junction nucleotides: 2. CDR1 and CDR2 from the germline V gene are SGHTA and FQGNSA. With respect to this clonotype: Its cognate antigen is unknown.

It was template switching that added a universal primer site, and there were unique molecular identifiers on the cDNA. TCRdb passed the 5' RACE reads through MiXCR, listing each CDR3 protein once. In the table there are some 1,700,000 distinct CDR3 sequences, less than 40% of which are singletons. The chain carries TRBV7-2 and TRBJ1-2; 9 nucleotides match TRBD1. Sequenced input: cord blood. The TCR comes from a newborn girl in good health. The CDR3 loop reads CASSLHRGLYGYTF. The CDR3 DNA reads TGTGCCAGCAGCTTACACAGGGGGCTCTATGGCTACACCTTC.